This TCR beta chain appears in the sequencing data of a study of blood T cell repertoires in COVID-19. Assay used: immunoSEQ multiplex PCR; TCRdb lists only in-frame clones, some missing. The table lists roughly 500,000 clones, around nine tenths of them singletons, with 1.8% in the top ten. The germline V gene encodes CDR1 SEHNR and CDR2 FQNEAQ (reference sequence). The CDR3 spans 14 residues. Trimming removed 4 bases from V and 6 bases from J, with 15 bases in between. Recovered participants had two consecutive negative NP/OP PCR tests, healthcare professional clearance, or symptom resolution. The sample holds a few counts of this clone.

The sequence was collected from a woman in her thirties or forties who had recovered from COVID-19. The J gene is TRBJ1-1, the V gene TRBV7-9; D remains unclear. Input material: PBMCs or T cells enriched from blood (not recorded which). CDR3 nucleotides: TGTGCCAGCAGCTCGCTCGGACTTGGGGCTGAAGCTTTCTTT. Encoded protein: CASSSLGLGAEAFF.